The 14 T cell receptor beta chains below all came from one sample that was sequenced in a study of blood T cell repertoires in COVID-19. The protocol was immunoSEQ multiplex PCR, while the TCRdb copy is restricted to in-frame clones and leaves out a portion. The sample carries about 370,000 clones, more than 70% recorded once. Sequencing was done on a sample of peripheral blood. These receptors came from a woman in her thirties with COVID-19, enrolled during active disease.

The rearrangement uses TRBV19 and TRBJ1-2; 11 bases are shared with TRBD1. This CDR3 is built from 16 residues. The germline V gene encodes CDR1 LNHDA and CDR2 SQIVND (reference sequence). Trimming took 2 bases from V and 1 from J; bases not matched to a gene: 3. CDR3 sequence: CASSIRDRGDNYGYTF. The CDR3 DNA is TGTGCCAGTAGTATACGGGACAGGGGGGATAACTATGGCTACACCTTC.

V is TRBV13 and J is TRBJ2-7; maybe TRBD2 (6 bases). CDR3 size: 15 residues. V was shortened by 10 bases and J by 1 base, with 20 bases between the two germline ends. Germline V gives CDR1 PRHDT, CDR2 FYEKMQ (reference sequence). Here the CDR3 reads CATSPSGTSSYEQYF. DNA of the CDR3: TGTGCCACCTCCCCCTCCGGGACTTCTTCCTACGAGCAGTACTTC. Complete variable domain (other parts from reference TRBV13 and TRBJ2-7): AAGVIQSPRHLIKEKRETATLKCYPIPRHDTVYWYQQGPGQDPQFLISFYEKMQSDKGSIPDRFSAQQFSDYHSELNMSSLELGDSALYFCATSPSGTSSYEQYFGPGTRLTVT.

The rearrangement uses TRBV19 and TRBJ1-6, with 10 bases that match TRBD1. The junction had 9 bases not matched to a gene; V was cut back by 5 bases and J by 8 bases. CDR3 length: 16 residues. From germline, CDR1 is LNHDA and CDR2 SQIVND (reference sequence). The CDR3 bases are TGTGCCAGTAGTCCGGCGGGACAGGGGCTCCATTCACCCCTCCACTTT. This sequence encodes CASSPAGQGLHSPLHF.

The chain combines TRBV6-1 with TRBJ2-1, with 11 positions matching TRBD1. There are 17 residues in the CDR3. Germline CDR1 is MNHNS and CDR2 is SASEGT. The V gene end was trimmed by 1 base and the J gene end by 4 bases; junction bases not matched to a gene: 6. As DNA, the CDR3 is TGTGCCAGCAGTGAAGTTAAAGGGACAGGGGGGTACAATGAGCAGTTCTTC. Translated, it gives CASSEVKGTGGYNEQFF.

This clone has a single count. The genes are TRBV5-1 and TRBJ2-5; 12 positions match TRBD1. V lost 4 bases and J lost 5; bases outside the gene matches: 6. The CDR3 is 15 residues long. Per germline, CDR1 SGHRS and CDR2 YFSETQ. In DNA form, the CDR3 reads TGCGCCAGCAGCCGGGACAGGGGGCGGGTGGAGACCCAGTACTTC. Translation: CASSRDRGRVETQYF.

This clone was counted a single time. The chain carries TRBV24-1 and TRBJ1-1; 7 bases map to TRBD1. V lost 7 bases, J lost 4 bases, and 5 bases stayed unmatched. This CDR3 spans 13 amino acids. CDR1 is KGHDR and CDR2 is SFDVKD in the germline V gene. The CDR3 DNA sequence: TGTGCCACCAGAGGGGGCGATGCCACTGAAGCTTTCTTT. Residues: CATRGGDATEAFF.

This CDR3 reads CASSISLANQPQHF. Written as DNA, the CDR3 is TGTGCCAGTAGTATCTCTTTGGCAAATCAGCCCCAGCATTTT. The chain uses TRBV19 and TRBJ1-5; D is undetermined. V lost 3 bases to trimming and J lost 4 bases, with 10 bases between them. Germline V CDR1 and CDR2: LNHDA, SQIVND (reference sequence). There are 14 residues in the CDR3. Complete variable domain (other parts from reference TRBV19 and TRBJ1-5): DGGITQSPKYLFRKEGQNVTLSCEQNLNHDAMYWYRQDPGQGLRLIYYSQIVNDFQKGDIAEGYSVSREKKESFPLTVTSAQKNPTAFYLCASSISLANQPQHFGDGTRLSIL.

The rearrangement joins TRBV28 to TRBJ1-1, with 7 bases identical to TRBD1. The germline gives CDR1 MDHEN, CDR2 SYDVKM. CDR3 size: 16 residues. V lost 4 bases and J lost 2; bases outside the gene matches: 10. The CDR3 loop reads CASSWGQTSFNTEAFF. CDR3 nucleotides: TGTGCCAGCAGTTGGGGACAGACCTCGTTCAACACTGAAGCTTTCTTT. Based on the CDR3 plus reference TRBV28 and TRBJ1-1, the full variable domain is DVKVTQSSRYLVKRTGEKVFLECVQDMDHENMFWYRQDPGLGLRLIYFSYDVKMKEKGDIPEGYSVSREKKERFSLILESASTNQTSMYLCASSWGQTSFNTEAFFGQGTRLTVV.

This clone was counted once. In DNA, the CDR3 is TGTGCCAGCAGAAGATCCCGGGACTCCTCGAGGTCGTACGTC. It translates to CASRRSRDSSRSYV. The rearrangement joins TRBV28 to TRBJ2-7, with D possibly TRBD2 on 6 matching bases. The CDR3 sequence is 14 residues long. The germline V gene has CDR1 MDHEN and CDR2 SYDVKM. Trimming pared 6 bases from V and 12 bases from J, leaving 24 bases between.

The J gene is TRBJ2-1, the V gene TRBV10-3, with 8 bases that match TRBD1. The CDR3 is made up of 15 amino acids. The germline V gene encodes CDR1 ENHRY and CDR2 SYGVKD. J lost 2 bases, V lost 5 bases, and 5 bases had no gene match. In nucleotides, the CDR3 is TGTGCCATCAGTCCCCGGGACAGGACCTACAATGAGCAGTTCTTC. It yields the protein CAISPRDRTYNEQFF.

The rearrangement uses TRBV19 and TRBJ2-7; D gene uncertain. The CDR3 spans 13 residues. Germline CDR1 LNHDA, CDR2 SQIVND (reference sequence). With 4 bases removed from V and 0 bases from J, the gap between germline ends came to 7 bases. CDR3 residues: CASSTGSSYEQYF. In nucleotides, the CDR3 is TGTGCCAGTAGTACGGGTTCCTCCTACGAGCAGTACTTC. The full variable domain, completed using reference TRBV19 and TRBJ2-7, is DGGITQSPKYLFRKEGQNVTLSCEQNLNHDAMYWYRQDPGQGLRLIYYSQIVNDFQKGDIAEGYSVSREKKESFPLTVTSAQKNPTAFYLCASSTGSSYEQYFGPGTRLTVT.

The chain links TRBV6-6 to TRBJ2-3; 8 bases align to TRBD2. CDR1 and CDR2 from the germline V gene are MNHNY and SVGAGI (reference sequence). Losses at the gene ends were 1 base for V and 4 bases for J; bases not matched to a gene: 7. CDR3 length: 16 residues. The CDR3 DNA reads TGTGCCAGCAGTTACTTTAGCGGGGTCGGTGCAGATACGCAGTATTTT. Encoded protein: CASSYFSGVGADTQYF.

This chain uses TRBV7-9 with TRBJ2-1, with TRBD2 matching 9 bases. CDR1 and CDR2 (germline): SEHNR, FQNEAQ (reference sequence). The CDR3 has 17 amino acids. V shed 1 base and J 4 bases; nucleotides not matched to a gene: 8. CDR3 bases: TGTGCCAGCAGCTTAGTCGGGCGGGGGGGCCCTTACAATGAGCAGTTCTTC. The encoded protein is CASSLVGRGGPYNEQFF.

This chain uses TRBV5-1 with TRBJ1-5; 8 nucleotides line up with TRBD1. The CDR3 consists of 15 residues. J lost 2 bases, V lost 1 base, and 2 bases had no gene match. Germline CDR1 reads SGHRS; CDR2 reads YFSETQ. CDR3 DNA sequence: TGCGCCAGCAGCTTGACAGGGGGAGGCAATCAGCCCCAGCATTTT. It is translated as CASSLTGGGNQPQHF.